This passage covers 18 T cell receptor beta chains from one sample sequenced in a study of cytomegalovirus exposure and HLA in healthy donors. Primers: 60 Vbeta forward and 13 Jbeta reverse. Produced via immunoSEQ multiplex PCR; TCRdb's table is partial and in-frame only. The sample consists of roughly 180,000 clones, 70% to 85% of them appearing once. Sequencing input: PBMCs. The source is a girl aged 2 to 10 in good health and CMV-seropositive.

This chain links TRBV6-5 with TRBJ2-1, with 9 bases that match TRBD1. The CDR3 is 16 amino acids. With 0 bases clipped from V and 5 bases from J, the junction kept 5 bases outside the gene matches. Per germline, CDR1 MNHEY and CDR2 SVGAGI. The CDR3 nucleotides are TGTGCCAGCAGTTACTCGAACAGGGGGCAGGACAATGAGCAGTTCTTC. Amino acids: CASSYSNRGQDNEQFF.

This rearrangement joins TRBV2 to TRBJ1-5; D uncertain. Germline assignment: CDR1 SNHLY and CDR2 FYNNEI. The V and J ends lost 2 bases and 4 bases respectively, with 9 bases between them. The CDR3 totals 14 residues. DNA for the CDR3: TGTGCCAGCAGTGAATCGCTAGCTAATCAGCCCCAGCATTTT. Residues: CASSESLANQPQHF.

This clone came up once. The chain recombines TRBV5-1 with TRBJ1-2; D is ambiguous. The CDR3 is made up of 13 amino acids. Germline V gene data show CDR1 as SGHRS and CDR2 as YFSETQ. Trimming pared 0 bases from V and 6 bases from J, leaving 9 bases between. The CDR3 loop is CASSLGQNNGYTF. The CDR3 nucleotides are TGCGCCAGCAGCTTGGGCCAGAATAATGGCTACACCTTC.

The V call is TRBV6-5, the J call TRBJ2-7; tentatively, D is TRBD1 (5 bases). The CDR3 is made up of 13 amino acids. The germline V gene encodes CDR1 MNHEY and CDR2 SVGAGI. V gave up 3 bases and J gave up 2 bases, with 8 bases separating them. The CDR3 sequence: CASSYGRAYEQYF. The CDR3 bases are TGTGCCAGCAGTTATGGCAGGGCCTACGAGCAGTACTTC.

The chain carries TRBV9 and TRBJ1-1, with D maybe TRBD1 (6 bases). Germline lookup yields CDR1 SGDLS and CDR2 YYNGEE. The length of the CDR3 is 16 residues. Trimming removed 3 bases from V and 6 bases from J, with 21 bases in between. CDR3 loop: CASSEGLRGKQSEAFF. The CDR3 bases are TGTGCCAGCAGCGAGGGTTTGAGGGGGAAGCAATCTGAAGCTTTCTTT.

In the case of this clone: Other DNA sequences of this sample code for an identical CDR3. The chain combines TRBV30 with TRBJ2-7; TRBD1 matches 9 bases. The CDR3 contains 13 residues. V dropped 3 bases and J dropped 3; count of bases not matched to a gene: 3. Germline values: CDR1 GTSNPN, CDR2 SVGIG (reference sequence). The CDR3 loop reads CAWRGQGFYEQYF. The CDR3, as DNA: TGTGCCTGGAGGGGACAGGGTTTCTACGAGCAGTACTTC.

The chain employs TRBV29-1 and TRBJ1-1; D remains unclear. Trimming stripped 4 bases from V and 0 bases from J, with 9 bases between. Germline assignment: CDR1 SQVTM and CDR2 ANQGSEA. CDR3 length: 13 amino acids. The CDR3 bases are TGCAGCGTTGCGAGAGAAGTGAACACTGAAGCTTTCTTT. Its translation: CSVAREVNTEAFF.

V is TRBV10-1 and J is TRBJ2-5; TRBD2 matches at 15 bases. V was clipped by 3 bases and J by 2 bases; unmatched bases: 1. Germline lookup yields CDR1 WNHNN and CDR2 SYGVQD (reference sequence). The CDR3 contains 16 residues. This CDR3 is CASSEGLAGGQETQYF. The CDR3 nucleotides are TGCGCCAGCAGTGAAGGACTAGCGGGAGGGCAAGAGACCCAGTACTTC.

This clone was seen a single time. V gene TRBV7-3 combines with J gene TRBJ2-3; no firm D call. The CDR3 loop spans 13 amino acids. V lost 4 bases to trimming and J lost 5 bases, with 10 bases between them. In germline, CDR1 is SGHTA, CDR2 FQGTGA. CDR3 in amino acids: CASSSRPRDTQYF. CDR3 DNA: TGTGCCAGCAGCTCCAGGCCCAGAGATACGCAGTATTTT.

V is TRBV9 and J is TRBJ2-7; D is unclear. The CDR3 consists of 14 residues. CDR1 and CDR2 from the germline V gene are SGDLS and YYNGEE. V gave up 4 bases and J gave up 7 bases, with 18 bases separating them. The CDR3 coding sequence is TGTGCCAGCAGCCCTAACACCTCTCCTAGAGAGCAGTACTTC. It yields the protein CASSPNTSPREQYF.

The rearrangement uses TRBV30 and TRBJ2-7; D uncertain. This CDR3 has 11 amino acids. V lost 0 bases to trimming and J lost 6 bases, with 6 bases between them. CDR1 GTSNPN and CDR2 SVGIG come from the germline V gene (reference sequence). CDR3 amino acids: CAWSVRPEQYF. In DNA, the CDR3 is TGTGCCTGGAGTGTCCGTCCCGAGCAGTACTTC. The full variable domain, its missing parts supplied by reference TRBV30 and TRBJ2-7, is SQTIHQWPATLVQPVGSPLSLECTVEGTSNPNLYWYRQAAGRGLQLLFYSVGIGQISSEVPQNLSASRPQDRQFILSSKKLLLSDSGFYLCAWSVRPEQYFGPGTRLTVT.

This clone was seen more than once but under ten times. This chain uses TRBV6-5 with TRBJ1-3; no clear D. In germline, CDR1 is MNHEY, CDR2 SVGAGI. V lost 5 bases to trimming and J lost 5 bases, with 10 bases between them. The CDR3 spans 13 residues. CDR3 protein: CASSRDLRNTIYF. CDR3 nucleotide sequence: TGTGCCAGCAGTCGCGATCTGAGAAACACCATATATTTT.

The table lists this clone with a count of one. This chain links TRBV7-9 with TRBJ2-1; tentative D call: TRBD1 (5 bases). Germline CDR1 and CDR2: SEHNR and FQNEAQ (reference sequence). V lost 4 bases to trimming and J lost 2 bases, with 12 bases between them. This CDR3 has 15 residues. CDR3 DNA sequence: TGTGCCAGCAGCTCCCAGGGCCTCACCTACAATGAGCAGTTCTTC. It encodes CASSSQGLTYNEQFF.

V usage is TRBV10-2 and J usage is TRBJ1-1; no clear D gene. The V gene's germline CDR1 is WSHSY and CDR2 SAAADI. CDR3 length: 13 residues. V lost 6 bases to trimming and J lost 0 bases, with 8 bases between them. The CDR3 bases are TGCGCCAGCAGGTCACAGTTGAACACTGAAGCTTTCTTT. Its protein is CASRSQLNTEAFF.

V and J are TRBV2 and TRBJ1-3, with D possibly being TRBD1 (5 bases). Germline loops: CDR1 SNHLY, CDR2 FYNNEI. Trimming stripped 5 bases from V and 2 bases from J, with 16 bases between. The CDR3 consists of 16 residues. As DNA, the CDR3 is TGTGCCAGCAGTACGAATCAGGGCTCAACTGGAAACACCATATATTTT. It specifies CASSTNQGSTGNTIYF.

The V gene is TRBV11-3, the J gene TRBJ1-2, with D possibly being TRBD1 (5 bases). The germline gives CDR1 SGHNT, CDR2 YENEEA. The CDR3 runs 14 residues. Trimming shortened V by 5 bases and J by 8 bases, and 18 bases separated the two germline ends. The CDR3 DNA is TGTGCCAGCAGCCAAACAGGACATATCAACGGCTACACCTTC. It codes for CASSQTGHINGYTF.

This chain links TRBV10-3 with TRBJ2-3; possibly TRBD2 for D (6 bases). Germline values: CDR1 ENHRY, CDR2 SYGVKD. Trimming cost V 2 bases and J 5 bases, with 17 bases left between them. The CDR3 spans 16 residues. As DNA, the CDR3 is TGTGCCATCAGTGAGCCCGGGGGACCCGGGGGAGATACGCAGTATTTT. Its protein is CAISEPGGPGGDTQYF.

This sequence joins TRBV4-1 and TRBJ1-5; 9 positions agree with TRBD1. J gave up 3 bases and V 4 bases, and 10 bases lay outside the gene matches. The CDR3 consists of 17 residues. CDR1 is MGHRA, CDR2 YSYEKL, per germline. The CDR3 spells CASSLLPSQGANQPQHF. The CDR3 DNA reads TGCGCCAGCAGCCTTCTCCCGTCACAGGGGGCCAATCAGCCCCAGCATTTT.